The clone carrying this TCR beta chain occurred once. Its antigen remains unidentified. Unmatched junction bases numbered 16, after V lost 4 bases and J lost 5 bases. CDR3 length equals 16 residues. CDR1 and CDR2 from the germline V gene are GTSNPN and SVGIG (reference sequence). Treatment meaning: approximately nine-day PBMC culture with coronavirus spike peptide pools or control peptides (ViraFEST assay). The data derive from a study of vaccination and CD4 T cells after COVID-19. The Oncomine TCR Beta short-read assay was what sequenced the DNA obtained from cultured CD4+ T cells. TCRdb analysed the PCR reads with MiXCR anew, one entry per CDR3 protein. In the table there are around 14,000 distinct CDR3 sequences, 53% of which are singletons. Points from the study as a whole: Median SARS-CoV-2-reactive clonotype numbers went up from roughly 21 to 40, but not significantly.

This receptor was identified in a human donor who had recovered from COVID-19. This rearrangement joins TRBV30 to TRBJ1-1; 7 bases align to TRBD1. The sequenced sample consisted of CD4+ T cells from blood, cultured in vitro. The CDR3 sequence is CAWKVVLPGTVTEAFF. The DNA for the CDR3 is TGTGCCTGGAAGGTCGTTCTGCCCGGGACAGTTACTGAAGCTTTCTTT.